This T cell receptor (beta chain) was sequenced for a study of shared clonotypes between healthy human individuals. Regarding this clone: The same CDR3 also results from other DNA sequences found in this sample.

Clones were read by immunoSEQ multiplex PCR, and TCRdb kept only the in-frame ones, dropping some. Found here are 1.6 million or so clones, about 98.5% of them singletons; the top ten hold about 0.35%. The CDR3 is 13 residues long. Germline V gene lookup returns CDR1 LNHDA and CDR2 SQIVND (reference sequence). V shed 4 bases and J shed 5 bases, with 9 bases lying between them. This sequence joins TRBV19 and TRBJ1-5, with unresolved D. Source material: naive CD4+ T cells sorted from blood. The subset: CD45RA+ positively selected. The sequence was obtained from a young man in good health. The CDR3 DNA reads TGTGCCAGTAGTAAGGACCGGGATCAGCCCCAGCATTTT. Protein: CASSKDRDQPQHF.